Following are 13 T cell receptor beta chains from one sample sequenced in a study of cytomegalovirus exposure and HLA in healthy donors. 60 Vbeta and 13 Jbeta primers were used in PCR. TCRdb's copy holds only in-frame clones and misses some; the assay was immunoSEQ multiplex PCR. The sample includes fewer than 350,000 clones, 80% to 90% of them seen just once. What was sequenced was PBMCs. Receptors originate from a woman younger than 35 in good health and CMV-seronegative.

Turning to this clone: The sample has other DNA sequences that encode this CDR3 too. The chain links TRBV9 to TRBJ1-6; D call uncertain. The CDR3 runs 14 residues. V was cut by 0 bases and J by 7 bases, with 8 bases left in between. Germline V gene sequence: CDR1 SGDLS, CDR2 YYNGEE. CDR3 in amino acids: CASSVERGNSPLHF. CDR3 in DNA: TGTGCCAGCAGCGTAGAGCGGGGAAATTCACCCCTCCACTTT.

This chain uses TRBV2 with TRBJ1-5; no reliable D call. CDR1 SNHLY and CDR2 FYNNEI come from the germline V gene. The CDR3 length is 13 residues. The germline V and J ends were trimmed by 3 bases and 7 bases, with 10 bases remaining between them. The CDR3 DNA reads TGTGCCAGCAGTGATGACTTTACCCAGCCCCAGCATTTT. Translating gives CASSDDFTQPQHF. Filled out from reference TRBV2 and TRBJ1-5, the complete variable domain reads EPEVTQTPSHQVTQMGQEVILRCVPISNHLYFYWYRQILGQKVEFLVSFYNNEISEKSEIFDDQFSVERPDGSNFTLKIRSTKLEDSAMYFCASSDDFTQPQHFGDGTRLSIL.

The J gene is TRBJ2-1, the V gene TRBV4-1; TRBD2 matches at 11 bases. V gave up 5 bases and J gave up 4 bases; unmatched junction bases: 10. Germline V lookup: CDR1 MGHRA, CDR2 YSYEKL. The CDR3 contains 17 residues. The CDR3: CASSSPRLAGGYNEQFF. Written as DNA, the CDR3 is TGCGCCAGCAGCTCCCCCCGGCTAGCGGGGGGATACAATGAGCAGTTCTTC.

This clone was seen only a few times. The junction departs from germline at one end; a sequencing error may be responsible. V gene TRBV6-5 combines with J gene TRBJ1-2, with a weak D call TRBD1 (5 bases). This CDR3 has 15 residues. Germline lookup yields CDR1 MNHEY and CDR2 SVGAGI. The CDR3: CATLLYPGYNDGYTF. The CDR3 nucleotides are TGTGCCACCCTACTCTATCCAGGGTATAACGATGGCTACACCTTC.

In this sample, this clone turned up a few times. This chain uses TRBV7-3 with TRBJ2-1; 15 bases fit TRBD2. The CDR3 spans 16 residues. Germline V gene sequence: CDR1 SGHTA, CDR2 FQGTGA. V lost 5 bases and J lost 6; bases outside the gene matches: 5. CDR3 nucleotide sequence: TGTGCCAGCAGCCTCCGGACTAGCGGGGGGGCCAATGAGCAGTTCTTC. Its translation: CASSLRTSGGANEQFF.

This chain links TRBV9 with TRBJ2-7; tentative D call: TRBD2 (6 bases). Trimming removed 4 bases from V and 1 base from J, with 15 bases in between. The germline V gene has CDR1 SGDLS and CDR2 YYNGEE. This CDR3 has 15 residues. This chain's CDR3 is CASSPRWGTSYEQYF. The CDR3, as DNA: TGTGCCAGCAGCCCCAGATGGGGGACTTCCTACGAGCAGTACTTC.

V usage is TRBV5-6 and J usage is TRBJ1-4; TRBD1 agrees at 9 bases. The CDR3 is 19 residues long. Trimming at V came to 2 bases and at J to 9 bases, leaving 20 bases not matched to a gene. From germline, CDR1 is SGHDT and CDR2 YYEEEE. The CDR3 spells CASSFRPSGQGRSGKKLFF. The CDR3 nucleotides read TGTGCCAGCAGCTTTCGGCCCTCGGGACAGGGTAGGTCGGGGAAAAAACTGTTTTTT.

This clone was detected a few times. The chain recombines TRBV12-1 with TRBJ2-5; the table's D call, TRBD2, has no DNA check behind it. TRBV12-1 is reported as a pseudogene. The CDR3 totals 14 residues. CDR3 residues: CASSPAGTQETQYF. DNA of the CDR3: TGTGCCAGCAGCCCAGCGGGGACCCAAGAGACCCAGTACTTC.

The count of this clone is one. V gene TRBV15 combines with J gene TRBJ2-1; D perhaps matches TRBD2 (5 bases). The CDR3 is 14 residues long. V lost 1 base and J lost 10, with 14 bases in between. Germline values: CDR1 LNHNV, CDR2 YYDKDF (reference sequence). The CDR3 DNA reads TGTGCCACCAGCAGAGCTCGGGAAGGGTACGAGCAGTTCTTC. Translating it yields CATSRAREGYEQFF.

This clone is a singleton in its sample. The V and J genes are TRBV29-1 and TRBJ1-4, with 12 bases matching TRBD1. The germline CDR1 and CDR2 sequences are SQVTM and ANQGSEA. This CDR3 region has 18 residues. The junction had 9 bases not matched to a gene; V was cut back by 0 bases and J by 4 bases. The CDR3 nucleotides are TGCAGCGTTGAAGACGAGGGGGACAGGGGGCAGAGTAATGAAAAACTGTTTTTT. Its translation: CSVEDEGDRGQSNEKLFF. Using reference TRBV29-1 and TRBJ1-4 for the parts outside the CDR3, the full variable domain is SAVISQKPSRDICQRGTSLTIQCQVDSQVTMMFWYRQQPGQSLTLIATANQGSEATYESGFVIDKFPISRPNLTFSTLTVSNMSPEDSSIYLCSVEDEGDRGQSNEKLFFGSGTQLSVL.

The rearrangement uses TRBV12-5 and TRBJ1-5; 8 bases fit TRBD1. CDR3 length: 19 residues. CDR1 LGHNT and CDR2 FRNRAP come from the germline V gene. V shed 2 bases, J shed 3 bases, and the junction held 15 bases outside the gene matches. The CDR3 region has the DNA TGTGCTAGTGGTTTGTGGACAGGGCAAGGGGGGGGTTTCAATCAGCCCCAGCATTTT. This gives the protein CASGLWTGQGGGFNQPQHF.

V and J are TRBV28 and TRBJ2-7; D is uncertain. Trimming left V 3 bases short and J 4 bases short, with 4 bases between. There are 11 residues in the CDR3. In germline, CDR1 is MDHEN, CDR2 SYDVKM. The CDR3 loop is CASSFFYEQYF. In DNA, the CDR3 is TGTGCCAGCAGTTTCTTTTACGAGCAGTACTTC.

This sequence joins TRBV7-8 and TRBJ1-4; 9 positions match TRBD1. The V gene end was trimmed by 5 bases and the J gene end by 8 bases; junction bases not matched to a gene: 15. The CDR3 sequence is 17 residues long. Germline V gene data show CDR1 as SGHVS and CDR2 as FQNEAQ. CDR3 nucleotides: TGTGCCAGCAGCCTCCCGGGACAGGGACAAAGGGAGGAAAAACTGTTTTTT. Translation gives CASSLPGQGQREEKLFF.